This T cell receptor (beta chain) was identified during a study of human T cells and chemical hapten exposure. At the level of the study: Reading of the patch tests, which applied 0.01% DPC to the upper back, occurred at 6 days. Enrolled patients were predominantly female and had alopecia areata, totalis or universalis.

Study-wide findings and caveats: Expanded TCRs grouped into significantly more large CDR3 similarity clusters than controls produced.

Many counts were recorded for this clonotype. Its antigen is currently unknown. From the RACE reads, TCRdb called clonotypes with MiXCR, one entry per CDR3 protein. Of about 290,000 distinct CDR3 sequences listed, around 7.3% are singletons. Time point here: pre-sensitization, week 0. This sample's treatment: therapeutic diphenylcyclopropenone sensitization with weekly scalp DPC. Unfractionated whole blood was the source of the extracted total RNA. The sequence came from a man aged 18 to 30 with alopecia areata. Some clones in this sample may be carry-over from other donors' samples. The sequencing here drew on whole blood, taken in connection with sensitization to the hapten diphenylcyclopropenone (DPC).

Written as DNA, the CDR3 is TGTGCCAGCAGCCCGTTTATGTACAATGAGCAGTTCTTC. Its translation: CASSPFMYNEQFF. The chain carries TRBV6-2 or TRBV6-3 and TRBJ2-1; D call uncertain. In germline, CDR1 is MNHEY, CDR2 SVGEGT. The CDR3 has 13 amino acids. V was cut by 6 bases and J by 4 bases, with 10 bases left in between.